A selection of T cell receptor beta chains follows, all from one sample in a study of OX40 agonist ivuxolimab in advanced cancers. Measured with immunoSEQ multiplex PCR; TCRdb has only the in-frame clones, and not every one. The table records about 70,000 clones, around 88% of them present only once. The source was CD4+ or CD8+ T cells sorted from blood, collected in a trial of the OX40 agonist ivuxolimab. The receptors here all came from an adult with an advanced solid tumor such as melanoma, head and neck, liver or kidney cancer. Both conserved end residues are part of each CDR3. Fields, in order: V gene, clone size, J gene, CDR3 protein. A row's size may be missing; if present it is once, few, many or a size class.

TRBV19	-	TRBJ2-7	CASSNQRDQTYEQYF
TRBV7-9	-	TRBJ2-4	CASSLYGEGNIQYF
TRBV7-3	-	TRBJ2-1	CASSLSLRQGTEQFF
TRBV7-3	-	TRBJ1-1	CASSRDGMNTEAFF
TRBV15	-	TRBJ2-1	CATSRVSLGNEQFF
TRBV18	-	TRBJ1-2	CASSRTNQGQAFGYGYTF
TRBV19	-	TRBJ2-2	CASSTRGLAGGANTGELFF
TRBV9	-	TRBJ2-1	CASSAGTGPYNEQFF
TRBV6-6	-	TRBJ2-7	CASNAGTGGEQYF
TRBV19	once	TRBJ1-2	CASSLPGQGHGYTF
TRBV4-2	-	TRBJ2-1	CASSQLTALYNEQFF
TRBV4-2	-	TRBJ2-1	CASSQAVAGNNEQFF
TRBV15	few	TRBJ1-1	CATSRDSFTTEAFF
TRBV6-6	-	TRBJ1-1	CASRSQGRVTEAFF
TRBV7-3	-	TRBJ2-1	CASSLTSVDEQFF
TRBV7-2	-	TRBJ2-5	CASSLSRETQYF
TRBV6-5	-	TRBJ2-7	CASTEGAARTYEQYF
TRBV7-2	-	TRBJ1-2	CASSSGLIYTF
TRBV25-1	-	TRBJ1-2	CASRDPVGGHYGYTF
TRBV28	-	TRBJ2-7	CASTPPHREYEQYF